Each of the 9 T cell receptor beta chains below was sequenced from the same sample in a study of T cell responses to AZD1222 COVID-19 vaccine. The data were produced by immunoSEQ multiplex PCR, yet TCRdb's version contains in-frame clones alone and is incomplete. The repertoire includes 100,000 to 150,000 clones, approximately 90% of them detected once, and less than 9% sits in the top ten. This sample comprised peripheral blood, obtained on day 0 of AZD1222 vaccination. The source is an adult in good health.

The chain links TRBV6-2 or TRBV6-3 to TRBJ1-5; unclear D gene. Trimming took 6 bases from V and 6 from J, leaving 6 bases between them. Looked up from germline, CDR1 is MNHEY and CDR2 is SVGEGT. The CDR3 has 11 amino acids. The CDR3 loop is CASSSGQPQHF. The CDR3 DNA follows: TGTGCCAGCAGCTCTGGTCAGCCCCAGCATTTT.

V usage is TRBV15 and J usage is TRBJ2-2; tentative D call: TRBD1 (5 bases). Trimming shortened V by 2 bases and J by 3 bases, and 7 bases separated the two germline ends. Germline CDR1 reads LNHNV; CDR2 reads YYDKDF (reference sequence). The CDR3 sequence is 14 residues long. Written as DNA, the CDR3 is TGTGCCACCAGCAGACGCAGGGACACCGGGGAGCTGTTTTTT. Translating gives CATSRRRDTGELFF.

The chain has TRBV7-2 and TRBJ1-1, with D possibly TRBD1 on 5 matching bases. Trimming shortened V by 5 bases and J by 8 bases, and 18 bases separated the two germline ends. The CDR3 has 14 amino acids. Germline V CDR1 and CDR2: SGHTA, FQGNSA. The CDR3 DNA sequence: TGTGCCAGCAGCCAGGGTCGCCACACTACAGAAGCTTTCTTT. Amino acid sequence: CASSQGRHTTEAFF.

The CDR3 region has the DNA TGTGCCTGGATCCAGGGGCGCGGTGAAAAACTGTTTTTT. This gives the protein CAWIQGRGEKLFF. The chain links TRBV30 to TRBJ1-4, with TRBD1 as a possible D gene (6 bases). V lost 4 bases, J lost 7 bases, and 13 bases lay in between. The CDR3 length is 13 residues. Germline V gene lookup returns CDR1 GTSNPN and CDR2 SVGIG (reference sequence). The full variable domain, with the rest looked up from reference TRBV30 and TRBJ1-4, is SQTIHQWPATLVQPVGSPLSLECTVEGTSNPNLYWYRQAAGRGLQLLFYSVGIGQISSEVPQNLSASRPQDRQFILSSKKLLLSDSGFYLCAWIQGRGEKLFFGSGTQLSVL.

The chain has TRBV13 and TRBJ1-1; 8 positions match TRBD1. Trimming at V came to 5 bases and at J to 1 base, leaving 15 bases not matched to a gene. This CDR3 has 18 amino acids. CDR1 is PRHDT, CDR2 FYEKMQ, per germline (reference sequence). Here the CDR3 DNA reads TGTGCCAGCAGCCCACGACAGGGGTTCTTTTTCTCGAACACTGAAGCTTTCTTT. It codes for CASSPRQGFFFSNTEAFF.

The gene calls are TRBV30 and TRBJ2-7; D may be TRBD2 (6 bases). The CDR3 is 11 amino acids. V was pared by 4 bases and J by 6 bases, with 10 bases between. Germline V gene lookup returns CDR1 GTSNPN and CDR2 SVGIG (reference sequence). This CDR3 is CAWNNGGEQYF. CDR3 DNA sequence: TGTGCCTGGAACAACGGGGGCGAGCAGTACTTC.

This clone was recorded once. The chain recombines TRBV7-2 with TRBJ2-2; 7 bases fit TRBD1. CDR3 length equals 15 residues. Germline CDR1 reads SGHTA; CDR2 reads FQGNSA. V shed 5 bases, J shed 4 bases, and the junction held 7 bases outside the gene matches. The CDR3 sequence is CASSPRQGGTGELFF. CDR3 bases: TGTGCCAGCAGCCCTCGACAGGGTGGCACCGGGGAGCTGTTTTTT.

The rearrangement links TRBV5-4 to TRBJ2-2, with TRBD1 identical over 7 bases. The V gene end was trimmed by 4 bases and the J gene end by 6 bases; junction bases not matched to a gene: 6. Germline V gene data show CDR1 as SGHNT and CDR2 as YYREEE (reference sequence). CDR3 size: 14 residues. CDR3 loop: CASSQNQGAGELFF. Written as DNA, the CDR3 is TGTGCCAGCAGCCAGAACCAGGGGGCCGGGGAGCTGTTTTTT.

Notes on this clone: The same CDR3 also results from other DNA sequences found in this sample. The genes are TRBV19 and TRBJ1-5; 7 bases match TRBD1. Trimming removed 1 base from V and 1 base from J; junction bases left unmatched: 1. Germline CDR1 is LNHDA and CDR2 is SQIVND (reference sequence). The CDR3 runs 15 residues. This CDR3 is CASSIGQGSNQPQHF. For the CDR3, the DNA is TGTGCCAGTAGTATAGGACAGGGAAGCAATCAGCCCCAGCATTTT.